These 5 T cell receptor beta chains share one sample of origin, sequenced in a study of T cells in Graves' hyperthyroidism and ophthalmopathy. RNA transcripts provided the source from which TCR beta CDR3 regions were amplified. HTBI primers were employed in a first-round RT-PCR of the TCR CDR3. Each CDR3 protein gets one entry after TCRdb re-called the multiplex PCR reads with MiXCR. This table holds hundreds of thousands of distinct CDR3 sequences, roughly 20% found once. Sequencing input: blood. All receptors derive from a man aged 25 to 45 with Graves' ophthalmopathy.

Points on this clonotype: A much larger clone lies one base from this, so it may be a read error. The rearrangement uses TRBV7-9 and TRBJ2-7; D may match TRBD1 or TRBD2 (5 bases each). The J call may be wrong; the DNA end is better matched by TRBJ2-1. There are 14 residues in the CDR3. The germline V gene has CDR1 SEHNR and CDR2 FQNEAQ (reference sequence). Written as DNA, the CDR3 is TGTGCCAGCAGCTTGGGGGACGGAACCTACGAGCAGTTCTTC. Protein: CASSLGDGTYEQFF.

For this clonotype: Sequence at one end of the junction differs from germline and may be a read error. The rearrangement uses TRBV20-1 and TRBJ2-3; D tentatively reads TRBD1 or TRBD2 (5 bases each). Germline CDR1 reads DFQATT; CDR2 reads SNEGSKA (reference sequence). This CDR3 spans 12 amino acids. The CDR3, as DNA: TGCAGTGCAAGAGGGGTGACAGATACGCAGTATTTT. It codes for CSARGVTDTQYF.

J is TRBJ2-7 and V is TRBV19; D not resolved. The germline V gene encodes CDR1 LNHDA and CDR2 SQIVND (reference sequence). V lost 4 bases and J lost 7, with 11 bases in between. The CDR3 has 12 residues. CDR3: CASSRNRREQYF. The CDR3 coding sequence is TGTGCCAGTAGTAGAAACCGTCGGGAGCAGTACTTC.

The J gene is TRBJ2-5, the V gene TRBV5-1, with D unclear. Trimming cost V 4 bases and J 2 bases, with 6 bases left between them. Germline V lookup: CDR1 SGHRS, CDR2 YFSETQ. The CDR3 length is 12 residues. The DNA for the CDR3 is TGCGCCAGCAGCAGAACACAAGAGACCCAGTACTTC. It encodes CASSRTQETQYF.

This clonotype was seen more than once but under ten times. The chain carries TRBV29-1 and TRBJ2-2; D is perhaps TRBD1 (6 bases). CDR3 length: 13 amino acids. With 6 bases removed from V and 1 base from J, the gap between germline ends came to 9 bases. CDR1 and CDR2 (germline): SQVTM, ANQGSEA. The CDR3, as DNA: TGCAGCGTCTACAGGGAGAACACCGGGGAGCTGTTTTTT. It specifies CSVYRENTGELFF.